This passage covers 24 T cell receptor beta chains from one sample sequenced in a study of beta chain features in type 1 diabetes. Study observations and caveats: TCRB CDR3s from Type 1 diabetes patients were moderately but significantly shorter in all four CD4+ subsets.

The antigens of these receptors remain unknown. Expressed TCRB transcripts were sequenced, since all the RNA that had been isolated was reverse transcribed. Method: immunoSEQ multiplex PCR; TCRdb's copy keeps in-frame clones and lacks some. The sample lists a few hundred thousand clones, over 9% occurring once. The sequenced material came from central memory CD4+ T cells from blood. These TCRs come from a man between 25 and 39 years old with type 1 diabetes.

There are a few counts of this clone. CDR3 residues: CASSIESGTATQYF. CDR3 DNA sequence: TGTGCCAGTAGTATTGAGTCAGGGACCGCTACGCAGTATTTT. The chain employs TRBV19 and TRBJ2-3, with D possibly called TRBD1 or TRBD2 (5 bases each). Germline V gene sequence: CDR1 LNHDA, CDR2 SQIVND (reference sequence). Deletions cut 3 bases from V and 8 bases from J, with 15 bases between. The CDR3 loop spans 14 amino acids. Full variable domain (outside the CDR3, taken from reference TRBV19 and TRBJ2-3): DGGITQSPKYLFRKEGQNVTLSCEQNLNHDAMYWYRQDPGQGLRLIYYSQIVNDFQKGDIAEGYSVSREKKESFPLTVTSAQKNPTAFYLCASSIESGTATQYFGPGTRLTVL.

The chain combines TRBV7-3 with TRBJ2-1; 13 positions match TRBD2. Trimming removed 6 bases from V and 9 bases from J; junction bases left unmatched: 5. Germline CDR1 and CDR2: SGHTA and FQGTGA. The CDR3 totals 14 residues. The CDR3 region has the DNA TGTGCCAGCAGTGACGGACTAGCGGGAGTTGAGCAGTTCTTC. Translated, it gives CASSDGLAGVEQFF.

The V call is TRBV2, the J call TRBJ1-2; 8 bases line up with TRBD1. Germline CDR1 reads SNHLY; CDR2 reads FYNNEI. V shed 4 bases, J shed 8 bases, and the junction held 9 bases outside the gene matches. The CDR3 has 14 amino acids. The CDR3 region is CASSGRQGSTGYTF. The DNA for the CDR3 is TGTGCCAGCAGTGGCCGACAGGGGTCAACAGGCTACACCTTC.

This clone is medium-sized in the sample. The genes are TRBV5-1 and TRBJ2-7; a possible D gene is TRBD1 (5 bases). Trimming removed 0 bases from V and 0 bases from J, with 7 bases in between. Germline loops: CDR1 SGHRS, CDR2 YFSETQ. The CDR3 runs to 14 residues. The CDR3 sequence: CASSLVDSSYEQYF. The CDR3, as DNA: TGCGCCAGCAGCTTGGTTGACAGCTCCTACGAGCAGTACTTC. The full variable domain, rest sourced from reference TRBV5-1 and TRBJ2-7, is KAGVTQTPRYLIKTRGQQVTLSCSPISGHRSVSWYQQTPGQGLQFLFEYFSETQRNKGNFPGRFSGRQFSNSRSEMNVSTLELGDSALYLCASSLVDSSYEQYFGPGTRLTVT.

The chain employs TRBV7-9 and TRBJ2-7, with 7 bases identical to TRBD2. The germline gives CDR1 SEHNR, CDR2 FQNEAQ (reference sequence). This CDR3 region has 16 residues. Germline trimming cut 5 bases from V and 0 bases from J; bases unmatched to any gene: 10. The CDR3 DNA is TGTGCCAGCAGCGTCGCTAGCGGTCAAAGCTCCTACGAGCAGTACTTC. It is translated as CASSVASGQSSYEQYF.

V is TRBV4-2 and J is TRBJ2-5, with TRBD1 as a possible D gene (5 bases). From germline, CDR1 is LGHNA and CDR2 YNFKEQ. CDR3 length: 14 amino acids. V was clipped by 0 bases and J by 4 bases, with 9 bases between them. CDR3: CASSQDSRAETQYF. Written as DNA, the CDR3 is TGTGCCAGCAGCCAAGATAGCAGGGCAGAGACCCAGTACTTC.

The gene calls are TRBV10-3 and TRBJ2-3; the D gene is possibly TRBD2 (5 bases). The CDR3 extends over 13 amino acids. V was clipped by 8 bases and J by 3 bases, with 12 bases between them. Looked up from germline, CDR1 is ENHRY and CDR2 is SYGVKD. The CDR3 loop is CAILEGDTDTQYF. CDR3 sequence (DNA): TGTGCCATCCTCGAGGGAGATACAGATACGCAGTATTTT.

This clone was seen a handful of times. The chain employs TRBV30 and TRBJ2-7, with 7 nucleotides matching TRBD1. V lost 2 bases and J lost 3; bases outside the gene matches: 7. This CDR3 has 14 amino acids. The germline CDR1 and CDR2 sequences are GTSNPN and SVGIG (reference sequence). The DNA for the CDR3 is TGTGCCTGGAGTTTCGGACAGGCCAACTACGAGCAGTACTTC. Its protein is CAWSFGQANYEQYF.

The V and J genes are TRBV9 and TRBJ2-7; 9 nucleotides line up with TRBD2. V was clipped by 4 bases and J by 3 bases; unmatched bases: 11. The CDR3 covers 16 residues. CDR1 and CDR2 (germline): SGDLS, YYNGEE. The CDR3 DNA is TGTGCCAGCAGCCAGGGGGGTCTAGCGGGAATCTACGAGCAGTACTTC. It encodes CASSQGGLAGIYEQYF.

This clone was counted between two and nine times. J is TRBJ2-5 and V is TRBV28; 8 nucleotides align to TRBD2. This CDR3 region has 17 residues. The V gene's germline CDR1 is MDHEN and CDR2 SYDVKM. J gave up 5 bases and V 8 bases, and 19 bases lay outside the gene matches. As DNA, the CDR3 is TGTGCCAGCGGACGGTTGGGGGGAGCGGGAGAGGGGGAGACCCAGTACTTC. The encoded protein is CASGRLGGAGEGETQYF.

The rearrangement joins TRBV7-9 to TRBJ1-1; TRBD1 matches at 8 bases. The CDR3 loop spans 15 amino acids. CDR1 is SEHNR, CDR2 FQNEAQ, per germline (reference sequence). V was clipped by 5 bases and J by 4 bases; unmatched bases: 9. In DNA form, the CDR3 reads TGTGCCAGCAGCCCCTGGGACAGGTTGGGCACTGAAGCTTTCTTT. It yields the protein CASSPWDRLGTEAFF.

The V and J genes are TRBV27 and TRBJ2-1; 9 positions agree with TRBD2. Unmatched junction bases numbered 18, after V lost 0 bases and J lost 6 bases. CDR1 is MNHEY and CDR2 is SMNVEV in the germline V gene (reference sequence). This CDR3 has 20 amino acids. The CDR3 spells CASSLSVAGLATSHSNEQFF. The CDR3 bases are TGTGCCAGCAGTTTATCGGTGGCGGGACTAGCTACTAGCCATTCCAATGAGCAGTTCTTC.

The J gene is TRBJ2-7, the V gene TRBV11-3, with 9 bases fitting TRBD1. This CDR3 has 14 amino acids. Germline V CDR1 and CDR2: SGHNT, YENEEA. The V and J ends lost 5 bases and 5 bases, in that order; junction bases with no gene match: 7. CDR3 amino acids: CASSPGQGDHEQYF. The DNA of the CDR3 is TGTGCCAGCAGCCCGGGACAGGGAGACCACGAGCAGTACTTC.

The chain uses TRBV7-3 and TRBJ2-3; either TRBD1 or TRBD2 may fit D (5 bases each). The CDR3 totals 16 residues. Germline values: CDR1 SGHTA, CDR2 FQGTGA. The germline V and J ends were trimmed by 5 bases and 1 base, with 16 bases remaining between them. CDR3 sequence: CASSRRAATGTDTQYF. The CDR3 DNA is TGTGCCAGCAGCCGAAGAGCGGCGACAGGCACAGATACGCAGTATTTT.

V and J are TRBV6-1 and TRBJ2-7, with TRBD1 matching over 7 bases. CDR3 length equals 14 residues. Germline V gene data show CDR1 as MNHNS and CDR2 as SASEGT. After removal of 8 bases from V and 0 bases from J, the junction contained 7 bases not matched to a gene. Here the CDR3 reads CASVGQALSYEQYF. The CDR3 DNA is TGTGCCAGCGTTGGACAGGCCCTCTCCTACGAGCAGTACTTC.

This clone was counted ten times or more. The chain carries TRBV28 and TRBJ2-3; weak D call: TRBD2 (7 bases). The CDR3 is 13 amino acids. Deletions cut 8 bases from V and 6 bases from J, with 15 bases between. Germline V lookup: CDR1 MDHEN, CDR2 SYDVKM. This chain's CDR3 is CASLGGGSDTQYF. Here the CDR3 DNA reads TGTGCCAGCTTAGGGGGGGGATCGGATACGCAGTATTTT.

This clone appeared a few times. V and J are TRBV19 and TRBJ2-7; 9 bases fit TRBD1. This CDR3 contains 13 residues. Germline values: CDR1 LNHDA, CDR2 SQIVND (reference sequence). The trim removed 10 bases at V and 3 bases at J, leaving 7 bases unmatched. CDR3 nucleotide sequence: TGTGCCACGGCACCGGGACAGGGCTACGAGCAGTACTTC. As protein: CATAPGQGYEQYF.

The chain joins TRBV6-5 to TRBJ1-2, with TRBD1 matching over 9 bases. V was clipped by 6 bases and J by 8 bases; unmatched bases: 7. The CDR3 is 13 amino acids. Germline CDR1 is MNHEY and CDR2 is SVGAGI. The CDR3 nucleotides are TGTGCCAGCAGCCGTCGGGACAGGGCAGGCTACACCTTC. Translated, it gives CASSRRDRAGYTF.

This clone was recorded a few times. The chain uses TRBV7-2 and TRBJ2-7; 7 bases fit TRBD2. The CDR3 runs to 14 residues. Trimming removed 5 bases from V and 2 bases from J; junction bases left unmatched: 6. CDR1 SGHTA and CDR2 FQGNSA come from the germline V gene. The CDR3 DNA reads as TGTGCCAGCAGCCCCACTAGCGATGCCTACGAGCAGTACTTC. Translating it yields CASSPTSDAYEQYF.

This chain connects TRBV27 to TRBJ1-5, with no clear D. Per germline, CDR1 MNHEY and CDR2 SMNVEV (reference sequence). Trimming removed 4 bases at V and 4 bases at J, with 8 bases between. There are 13 residues in the CDR3. CDR3 DNA: TGTGCCAGCAGTTCCCTTCCAAATCAGCCCCAGCATTTT. Its protein is CASSSLPNQPQHF.

The chain combines TRBV9 with TRBJ2-5, with TRBD1 identical over 7 bases. Germline loops: CDR1 SGDLS, CDR2 YYNGEE. Unmatched junction bases numbered 14, after V lost 5 bases and J lost 7 bases. This CDR3 has 15 amino acids. CDR3 sequence reads: CASSFRYRGFGTQYF. The CDR3 DNA follows: TGTGCCAGCAGTTTCCGGTACAGGGGATTCGGGACCCAGTACTTC.

The J gene is TRBJ2-1, the V gene TRBV6-5; D may match TRBD1 or TRBD2 (6 bases each). This CDR3 has 13 amino acids. Trimming cost V 9 bases and J 8 bases, with 17 bases left between them. Per the germline V gene, CDR1 is MNHEY and CDR2 is SVGAGI. CDR3 nucleotides: TGTGCCAGTTTGAGTCCCGGGGGCGATGAGCAGTTCTTC. It is translated as CASLSPGGDEQFF.

J is TRBJ1-2 and V is TRBV27; D uncertain. The length of the CDR3 is 13 residues. CDR1 is MNHEY and CDR2 is SMNVEV in the germline V gene (reference sequence). Trimming removed 8 bases at V and 4 bases at J, with 14 bases between. CDR3 in amino acids: CASGSLGLYGYTF. The CDR3 DNA follows: TGTGCCAGCGGGTCGTTAGGGCTCTATGGCTACACCTTC.

This clone was seen only a few times. This chain joins TRBV11-3 and TRBJ2-1; TRBD2 aligns across 7 bases. CDR1 and CDR2 (germline): SGHNT, YENEEA. The CDR3 runs to 14 residues. With 1 base clipped from V and 7 bases from J, the junction kept 4 bases outside the gene matches. As DNA, the CDR3 is TGTGCCAGCAGCTTAGTGGGAGGGATGAATGAGCAGTTCTTC. This gives the protein CASSLVGGMNEQFF.